These 5 T cell receptor beta chains were sequenced from one sample in a study of blood T cell repertoires in COVID-19. The repertoire was sequenced with immunoSEQ multiplex PCR; TCRdb's copy has only in-frame clones and lacks some. Among roughly 270,000 clones listed, nearly 90% were seen once. The sample was peripheral blood. These receptors came from a man between 18 and 29 years old with active or convalescent COVID-19.

This rearrangement joins TRBV27 to TRBJ1-1; D not certain. The germline V gene has CDR1 MNHEY and CDR2 SMNVEV (reference sequence). Trimming pared 2 bases from V and 3 bases from J, leaving 10 bases between. The CDR3 consists of 14 residues. In nucleotides, the CDR3 is TGTGCCAGCAGTTTAGGGGAGCCCCACACTGAAGCTTTCTTT. Translating gives CASSLGEPHTEAFF.

The chain links TRBV7-8 to TRBJ1-1; TRBD1 might be the D (5 bases). This CDR3 has 15 residues. Germline V gene sequence: CDR1 SGHVS, CDR2 FQNEAQ. The V end was cut by 0 bases, the J end by 0 bases, with 8 bases between. In DNA form, the CDR3 reads TGTGCCAGCAGCTTAGCGACAGCTTTGAACACTGAAGCTTTCTTT. Amino acids: CASSLATALNTEAFF.

In this sample, this clone turned up a few times. The rearrangement joins TRBV18 to TRBJ1-1; TRBD1 matches at 10 bases. Germline V gene lookup returns CDR1 KGHSH and CDR2 LQKENI. V shed 3 bases, J shed 2 bases, and the junction held 3 bases outside the gene matches. There are 15 residues in the CDR3. The CDR3 here is CASSPSTGGNTEAFF. The CDR3 DNA sequence: TGTGCCAGCTCACCCTCGACAGGGGGCAACACTGAAGCTTTCTTT.

The chain joins TRBV23-1 to TRBJ2-2; 7 nucleotides match TRBD1. TRBV23-1 is marked as an open reading frame, function uncertain. Losses at the gene ends were 0 bases for V and 1 base for J; bases not matched to a gene: 8. The CDR3 consists of 18 residues. The chain's CDR3 is CASSQSPHRGKNTGELFF. The CDR3 DNA sequence: TGCGCCAGCAGTCAATCGCCTCACAGGGGCAAGAACACCGGGGAGCTGTTTTTT.

The chain is built from TRBV27 and TRBJ1-2; D is perhaps TRBD1 (5 bases). Trimming stripped 7 bases from V and 5 bases from J, with 11 bases between. The CDR3 is 12 amino acids. CDR1 is MNHEY, CDR2 SMNVEV, per germline (reference sequence). This CDR3 is CASKGQGYGYTF. DNA for the CDR3: TGTGCCAGCAAAGGGCAGGGATATGGCTACACCTTC.